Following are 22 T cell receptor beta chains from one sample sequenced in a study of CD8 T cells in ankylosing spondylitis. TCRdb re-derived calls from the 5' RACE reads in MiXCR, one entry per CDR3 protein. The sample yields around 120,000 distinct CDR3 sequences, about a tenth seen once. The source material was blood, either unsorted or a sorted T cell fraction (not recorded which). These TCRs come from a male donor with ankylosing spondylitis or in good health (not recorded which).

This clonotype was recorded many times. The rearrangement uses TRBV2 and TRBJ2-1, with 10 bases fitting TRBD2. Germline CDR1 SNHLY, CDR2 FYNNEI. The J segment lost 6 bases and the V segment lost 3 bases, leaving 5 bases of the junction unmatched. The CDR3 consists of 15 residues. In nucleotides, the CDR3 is TGTGCCAGCAGTGACGCCGGGACTAGCGTCAATGAGCAGTTCTTC. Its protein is CASSDAGTSVNEQFF.

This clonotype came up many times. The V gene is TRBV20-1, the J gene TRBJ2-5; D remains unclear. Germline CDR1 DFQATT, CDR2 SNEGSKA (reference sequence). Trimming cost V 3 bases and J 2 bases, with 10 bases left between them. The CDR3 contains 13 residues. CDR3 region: CSARKGKQETQYF. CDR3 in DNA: TGCAGTGCTAGGAAGGGTAAACAAGAGACCCAGTACTTC.

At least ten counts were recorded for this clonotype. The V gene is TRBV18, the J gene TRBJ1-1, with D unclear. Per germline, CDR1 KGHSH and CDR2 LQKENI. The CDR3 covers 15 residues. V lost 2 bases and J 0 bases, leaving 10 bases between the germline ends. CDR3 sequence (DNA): TGTGCCAGCTCACCATCTGGAGCGATGAACACTGAAGCTTTCTTT. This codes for CASSPSGAMNTEAFF.

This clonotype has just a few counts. CDR3: CSARPRQGIYEQYF. The CDR3 coding sequence is TGCAGTGCTAGGCCGAGACAGGGGATATACGAGCAGTACTTC. V gene TRBV20-1 combines with J gene TRBJ2-7, with 8 bases aligning to TRBD1. Per the germline V gene, CDR1 is DFQATT and CDR2 is SNEGSKA (reference sequence). The CDR3 has 14 amino acids. V shed 3 bases and J 4 bases; nucleotides not matched to a gene: 8.

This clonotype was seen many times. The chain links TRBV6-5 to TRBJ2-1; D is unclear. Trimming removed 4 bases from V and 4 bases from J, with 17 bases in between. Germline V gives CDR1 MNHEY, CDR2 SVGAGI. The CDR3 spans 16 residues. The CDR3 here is CASSSRGSRRYNEQFF. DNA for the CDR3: TGTGCCAGCAGTTCAAGAGGAAGCCGTAGATACAATGAGCAGTTCTTC.

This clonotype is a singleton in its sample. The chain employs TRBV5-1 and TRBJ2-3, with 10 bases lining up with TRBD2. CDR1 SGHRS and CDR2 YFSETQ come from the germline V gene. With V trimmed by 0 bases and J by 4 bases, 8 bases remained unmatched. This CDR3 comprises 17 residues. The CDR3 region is CASSLVASGRGSDTQYF. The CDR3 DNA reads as TGCGCCAGCAGCTTGGTGGCTAGCGGGAGAGGGTCAGATACGCAGTATTTT. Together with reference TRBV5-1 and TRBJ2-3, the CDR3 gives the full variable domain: KAGVTQTPRYLIKTRGQQVTLSCSPISGHRSVSWYQQTPGQGLQFLFEYFSETQRNKGNFPGRFSGRQFSNSRSEMNVSTLELGDSALYLCASSLVASGRGSDTQYFGPGTRLTVL.

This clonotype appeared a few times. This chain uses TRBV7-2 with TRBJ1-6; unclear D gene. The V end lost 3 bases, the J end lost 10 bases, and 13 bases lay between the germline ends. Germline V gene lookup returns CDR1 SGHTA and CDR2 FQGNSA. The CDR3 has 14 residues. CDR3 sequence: CASSFPGLGSPLHF. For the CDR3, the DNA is TGTGCCAGCAGCTTTCCCGGGTTGGGGTCACCCCTCCACTTT.

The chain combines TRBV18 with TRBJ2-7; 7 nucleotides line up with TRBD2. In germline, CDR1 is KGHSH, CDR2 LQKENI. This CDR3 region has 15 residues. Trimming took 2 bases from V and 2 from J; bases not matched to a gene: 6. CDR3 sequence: CASSPIGGSPYEQYF. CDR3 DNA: TGTGCCAGCTCACCAATCGGCGGGAGCCCCTACGAGCAGTACTTC.

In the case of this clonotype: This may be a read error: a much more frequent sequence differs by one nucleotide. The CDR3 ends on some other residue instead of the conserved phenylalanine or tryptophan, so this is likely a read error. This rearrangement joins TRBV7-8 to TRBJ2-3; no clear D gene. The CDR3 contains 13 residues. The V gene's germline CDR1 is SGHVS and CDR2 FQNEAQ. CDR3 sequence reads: CASSLEYTNTQYL. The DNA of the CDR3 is TGTGCCAGCAGCTTAGAATACACAAATACGCAGTATTTG.

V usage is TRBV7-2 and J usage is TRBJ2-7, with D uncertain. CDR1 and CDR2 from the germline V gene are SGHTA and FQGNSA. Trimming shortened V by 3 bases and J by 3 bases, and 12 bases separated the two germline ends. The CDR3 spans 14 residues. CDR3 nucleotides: TGTGCCAGCAGCTTTATTGGAGACAACTACGAGCAGTACTTC. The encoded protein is CASSFIGDNYEQYF. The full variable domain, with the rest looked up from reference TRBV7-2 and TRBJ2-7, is GAGVSQSPSNKVTEKGKDVELRCDPISGHTALYWYRQSLGQGLEFLIYFQGNSAPDKSGLPSDRFSAERTGGSVSTLTIQRTQQEDSAVYLCASSFIGDNYEQYFGPGTRLTVT.

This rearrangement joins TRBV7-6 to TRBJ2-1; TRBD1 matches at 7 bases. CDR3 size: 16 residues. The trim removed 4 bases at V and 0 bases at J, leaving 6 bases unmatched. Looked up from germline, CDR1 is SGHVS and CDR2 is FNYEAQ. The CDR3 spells CASSSKPGGSYNEQFF. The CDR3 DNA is TGTGCCAGCAGCTCAAAGCCAGGGGGCTCCTACAATGAGCAGTTCTTC.

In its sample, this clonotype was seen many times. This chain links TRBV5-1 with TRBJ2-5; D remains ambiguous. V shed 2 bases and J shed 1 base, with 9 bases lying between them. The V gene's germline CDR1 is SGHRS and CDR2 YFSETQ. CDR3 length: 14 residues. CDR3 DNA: TGCGCCAGCAGCTTATCACAGATCCAAGAGACCCAGTACTTC. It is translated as CASSLSQIQETQYF.

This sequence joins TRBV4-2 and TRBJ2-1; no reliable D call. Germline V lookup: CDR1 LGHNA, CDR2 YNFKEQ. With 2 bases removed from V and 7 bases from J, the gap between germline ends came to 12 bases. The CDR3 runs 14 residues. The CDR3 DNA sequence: TGTGCCAGCAGCCAATTGGCGCTTAAGAATGAGCAGTTCTTC. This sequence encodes CASSQLALKNEQFF.

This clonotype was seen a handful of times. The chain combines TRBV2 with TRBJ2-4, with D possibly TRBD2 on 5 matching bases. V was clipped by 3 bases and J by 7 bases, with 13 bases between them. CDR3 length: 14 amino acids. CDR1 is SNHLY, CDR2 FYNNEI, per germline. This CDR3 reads CASSDRGTRNIQYF. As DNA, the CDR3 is TGTGCCAGCAGTGATCGGGGTACGAGGAACATTCAGTACTTC.

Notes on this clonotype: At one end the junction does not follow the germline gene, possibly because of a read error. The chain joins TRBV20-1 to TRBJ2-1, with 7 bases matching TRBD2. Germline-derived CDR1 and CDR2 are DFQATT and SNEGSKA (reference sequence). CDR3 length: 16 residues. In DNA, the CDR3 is TGCTGTGCCACGAACTTGCGGGGGAGGACCTACAATGAGCAGTTCTTC. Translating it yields CCATNLRGRTYNEQFF.

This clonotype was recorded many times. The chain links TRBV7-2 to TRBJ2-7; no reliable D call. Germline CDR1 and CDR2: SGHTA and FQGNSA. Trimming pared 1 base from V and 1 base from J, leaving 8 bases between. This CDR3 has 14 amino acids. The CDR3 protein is CASSLEQLSYEQYF. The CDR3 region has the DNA TGTGCCAGCAGCTTAGAACAGTTATCCTACGAGCAGTACTTC. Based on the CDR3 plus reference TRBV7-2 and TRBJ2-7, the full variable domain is GAGVSQSPSNKVTEKGKDVELRCDPISGHTALYWYRQSLGQGLEFLIYFQGNSAPDKSGLPSDRFSAERTGGSVSTLTIQRTQQEDSAVYLCASSLEQLSYEQYFGPGTRLTVT.

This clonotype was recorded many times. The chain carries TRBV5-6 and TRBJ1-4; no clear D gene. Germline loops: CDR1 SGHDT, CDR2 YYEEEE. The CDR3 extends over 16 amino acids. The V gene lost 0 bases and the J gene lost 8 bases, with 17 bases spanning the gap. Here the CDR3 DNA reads TGTGCCAGCAGCTTGGCCTTGAGCGTACGATCGGAAAAACTGTTTTTT. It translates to CASSLALSVRSEKLFF.

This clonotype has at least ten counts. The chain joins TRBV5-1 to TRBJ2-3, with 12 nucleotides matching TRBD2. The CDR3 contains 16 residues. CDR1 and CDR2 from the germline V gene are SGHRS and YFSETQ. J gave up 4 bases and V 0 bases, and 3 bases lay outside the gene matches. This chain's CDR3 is CASSLVLAGGADTQYF. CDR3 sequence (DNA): TGCGCCAGCAGCTTGGTACTAGCGGGAGGAGCAGATACGCAGTATTTT.

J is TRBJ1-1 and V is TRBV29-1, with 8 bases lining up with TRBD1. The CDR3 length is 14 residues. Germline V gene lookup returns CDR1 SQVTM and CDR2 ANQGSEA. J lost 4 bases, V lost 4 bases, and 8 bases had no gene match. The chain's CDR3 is CSVGAGGVSTEAFF. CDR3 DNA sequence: TGCAGCGTTGGAGCAGGGGGCGTGAGCACTGAAGCTTTCTTT.

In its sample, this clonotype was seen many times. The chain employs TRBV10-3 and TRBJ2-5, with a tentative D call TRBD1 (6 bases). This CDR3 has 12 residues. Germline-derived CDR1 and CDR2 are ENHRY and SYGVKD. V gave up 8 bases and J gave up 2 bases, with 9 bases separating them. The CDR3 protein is CAIGTKQETQYF. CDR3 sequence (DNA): TGTGCCATCGGGACAAAACAAGAGACCCAGTACTTC.

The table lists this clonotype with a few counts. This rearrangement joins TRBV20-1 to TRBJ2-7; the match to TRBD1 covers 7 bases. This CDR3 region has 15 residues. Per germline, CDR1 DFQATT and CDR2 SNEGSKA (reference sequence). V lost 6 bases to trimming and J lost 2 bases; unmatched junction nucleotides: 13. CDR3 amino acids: CSARPPAQGAYEQYF. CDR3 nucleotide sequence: TGCAGTGCAAGACCCCCGGCGCAGGGGGCCTACGAGCAGTACTTC.

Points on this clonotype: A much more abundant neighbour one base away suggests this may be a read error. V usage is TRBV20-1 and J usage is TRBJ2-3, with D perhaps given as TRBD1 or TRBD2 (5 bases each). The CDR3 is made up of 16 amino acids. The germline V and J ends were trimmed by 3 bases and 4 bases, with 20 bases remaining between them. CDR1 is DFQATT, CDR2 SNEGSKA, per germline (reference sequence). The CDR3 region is CSASGALASPPDTQYF. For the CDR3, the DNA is TGCAGTGCTAGTGGGGCCTTAGCGTCTCCCCCAGATACGCAGTATTTT.